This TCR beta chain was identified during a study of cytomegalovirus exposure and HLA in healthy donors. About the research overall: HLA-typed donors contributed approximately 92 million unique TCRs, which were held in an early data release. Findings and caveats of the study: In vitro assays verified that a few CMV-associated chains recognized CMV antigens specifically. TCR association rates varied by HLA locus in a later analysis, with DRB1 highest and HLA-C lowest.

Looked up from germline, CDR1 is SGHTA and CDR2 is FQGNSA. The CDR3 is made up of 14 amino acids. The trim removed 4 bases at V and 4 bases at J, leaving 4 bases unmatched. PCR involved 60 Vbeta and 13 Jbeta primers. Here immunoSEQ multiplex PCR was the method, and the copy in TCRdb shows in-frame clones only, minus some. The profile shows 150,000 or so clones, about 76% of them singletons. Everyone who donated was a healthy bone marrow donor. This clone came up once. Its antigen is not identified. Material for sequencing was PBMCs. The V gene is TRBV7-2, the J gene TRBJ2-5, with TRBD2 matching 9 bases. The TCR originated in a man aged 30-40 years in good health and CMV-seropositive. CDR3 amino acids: CASSSSGGRETQYF. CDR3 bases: TGTGCCAGCAGCTCCAGCGGGGGGAGAGAGACCCAGTACTTC.